This entry concerns a single T cell receptor beta chain. These data are taken from a study of OX40 agonist ivuxolimab in advanced cancers. V gave up 1 base and J gave up 3 bases, with 11 bases separating them. The CDR3 is made up of 15 amino acids. Germline V gives CDR1 SGDLS, CDR2 YYNGEE. TCRdb's copy holds only in-frame clones and misses some; the assay was immunoSEQ multiplex PCR. The repertoire holds nearly 70,000 clones, with more than 75% as singletons. The TCR sequence derives from an adult with an advanced solid tumor such as melanoma, head and neck, liver or kidney cancer. The sequenced sample was CD4+ or CD8+ T cells sorted from blood, obtained in a trial of the OX40 agonist ivuxolimab. This chain connects TRBV9 to TRBJ1-3, with a possible D match to TRBD1 (6 bases). This CDR3 reads CASSVTGNFGNTIYF. CDR3 nucleotide sequence: TGTGCCAGCAGCGTAACAGGGAATTTTGGAAACACCATATATTTT.